This is a list of T cell receptor beta chains from one sample in a study of CXCR3-negative and CXCR3-positive naive CD8 T cells. One entry per CDR3 protein, without DNA, is what TCRdb gives after re-calling the 5' RACE reads. This listing includes tens of thousands of distinct CDR3 sequences. The sequenced material came from naive CXCR3+ CD8+ T cells from blood. The receptor source for this set is a human donor in good health. Some clones in this sample may be carry-over from other donors' samples. CDR3s include the opening cysteine and the closing phenylalanine or tryptophan. Expanded clones are given a class, and other clones once, few, many or no size at all.

size: .
V: TRBV5-1
J: TRBJ2-7
CDR3: CASNNSPYEQYF

size: .
V: TRBV24-1
J: TRBJ2-5
CDR3: CATSPNTGETQYF

size: .
V: TRBV15
J: TRBJ2-1
CDR3: CATSILTSYNEQFF

size: .
V: TRBV3-1
J: TRBJ2-1
CDR3: CASSQDIDSRYNEQFF

size: .
V: TRBV29-1
J: TRBJ2-5
CDR3: CSVANPQETQYF

size: .
V: TRBV20-1
J: TRBJ2-3
CDR3: CSARDLQASGRASADTQYF

size: .
V: TRBV14
J: TRBJ2-1
CDR3: CASGPETPYNEQFF

size: .
V: TRBV7-6
J: TRBJ2-7
CDR3: CASSLTPAIYEQYF

size: .
V: TRBV2
J: TRBJ2-3
CDR3: CASSVVLGTTSTDTQYF

size: .
V: TRBV12-5
J: TRBJ2-7
CDR3: CASGLAGPRVEQYF

size: .
V: TRBV20-1
J: TRBJ2-7
CDR3: CSARPGTGRIYEQYF

size: .
V: TRBV15
J: TRBJ2-5
CDR3: CATSRRGQDGRETQYF

size: .
V: TRBV30
J: TRBJ2-7
CDR3: CAWSEDSSYEQYF

size: .
V: TRBV7-9
J: TRBJ1-2
CDR3: CASSLVSPGQNYGYTF

size: .
V: TRBV29-1
J: TRBJ2-1
CDR3: CSVEGPIYNEQFF

size: .
V: TRBV7-9
J: TRBJ2-7
CDR3: CASSLGAGIDEQYF

size: .
V: TRBV3-1
J: TRBJ2-7
CDR3: CASSHPLAGAHYYEQYF

size: .
V: TRBV5-1
J: TRBJ2-7
CDR3: CASSLPTSMHEQYF

size: .
V: TRBV28
J: TRBJ2-7
CDR3: CASSLRGAYEQYF

size: .
V: TRBV29-1
J: TRBJ2-7
CDR3: CSVEATSYEQYF

size: .
V: TRBV6-2/TRBV6-3
J: TRBJ2-7
CDR3: CASSYSVKQGGAEQYF

size: .
V: TRBV6-4
J: TRBJ2-1
CDR3: CASSDLAGGNEQFF

size: .
V: TRBV6-2/TRBV6-3
J: TRBJ2-5
CDR3: CASSWDAGTQYF

size: .
V: TRBV5-1
J: TRBJ2-7
CDR3: CASSVGQGIHEQYF

size: .
V: TRBV27
J: TRBJ2-3
CDR3: CASSLGTPDGKGRPQYF

size: .
V: TRBV4-2
J: TRBJ2-2
CDR3: CASSRGLVNTGELFF

size: .
V: TRBV12-3/TRBV12-4
J: TRBJ2-5
CDR3: CASSSPVQGATPQETQYF

size: .
V: TRBV29-1
J: TRBJ2-2
CDR3: CSVPLGGELFF

size: .
V: TRBV18
J: TRBJ2-2
CDR3: CASSPKWGTNTGELFF

size: .
V: TRBV29-1
J: TRBJ2-7
CDR3: CSVPGGGYEQYF

size: .
V: TRBV29-1
J: TRBJ2-1
CDR3: CSVGGVNEQFF

size: .
V: TRBV7-2
J: TRBJ1-1
CDR3: CASSESYAKTEAFF

size: .
V: TRBV6-1
J: TRBJ1-1
CDR3: CASSEGAGSATEAFF

size: .
V: TRBV19
J: TRBJ2-7
CDR3: CASNTGTGYYEQYF

size: .
V: TRBV7-6
J: TRBJ1-2
CDR3: CASSLGGEDYGYTF

size: .
V: TRBV7-8
J: TRBJ2-5
CDR3: CASSYGTSGGF

size: .
V: TRBV4-2
J: TRBJ2-7
CDR3: CASSQGRGAIGYEQYF

size: .
V: TRBV7-2
J: TRBJ2-7
CDR3: CASSLVGGSSYEQYF

size: .
V: TRBV28
J: TRBJ2-2
CDR3: CASSGMSNTGELFF

size: .
V: TRBV6-2/TRBV6-3
J: TRBJ2-1
CDR3: CASSKYNEQFF

size: .
V: TRBV29-1
J: TRBJ1-1
CDR3: CSVEPVNTEAFF

size: .
V: TRBV29-1
J: TRBJ2-1
CDR3: CSVWNRGHEQFF

size: .
V: TRBV13
J: TRBJ2-2
CDR3: CASSLEGSGELFF

size: .
V: TRBV2
J: TRBJ2-7
CDR3: CTSSERGRVDEQYF

size: .
V: TRBV7-9
J: TRBJ1-2
CDR3: CASSLAADLGYTF

size: .
V: TRBV29-1
J: TRBJ2-7
CDR3: CSVLQTGSYEQYF

size: .
V: TRBV25-1
J: TRBJ2-7
CDR3: CATDRGTFEQYF

size: .
V: TRBV27
J: TRBJ2-1
CDR3: CASIAYNEQFF

size: .
V: TRBV20-1
J: TRBJ2-2
CDR3: CSARVPGLDTGELFF

size: .
V: TRBV29-1
J: TRBJ2-7
CDR3: CSPGLAGGYEQYF

size: .
V: TRBV6-2/TRBV6-3
J: TRBJ2-7
CDR3: CASSYPGQGAYGQYF

size: .
V: TRBV7-2
J: TRBJ2-7
CDR3: CASSPLGGGQGYEQYF

size: .
V: TRBV20-1
J: TRBJ2-1
CDR3: CSARSDLTGAYNEQFF

size: medium-sized
V: TRBV7-6
J: TRBJ2-7
CDR3: CASSLGQGTYEQYF

size: .
V: TRBV7-6
J: TRBJ2-7
CDR3: CASSGPGEQYF

size: .
V: TRBV29-1
J: TRBJ2-3
CDR3: CSAWGGSTDTQYF

size: .
V: TRBV28
J: TRBJ1-2
CDR3: CASSPPPGRQAGYTF

size: .
V: TRBV6-5
J: TRBJ2-3
CDR3: CASSYGTEGFSTDTQYF

size: .
V: TRBV7-6
J: TRBJ2-2
CDR3: CASSLGLVRNTGELFF